Below, 14 T cell receptor beta chains from the same sample are listed, as sequenced in a study of T cells in Graves' hyperthyroidism and ophthalmopathy. RNA transcripts provided the source from which TCR beta CDR3 regions were amplified. Researchers ran a first-round RT-PCR on the TCR CDR3 using the HTBI primer set. TCRdb fed the multiplex PCR reads into MiXCR, producing one record per CDR3 protein. The table includes approximately 360,000 distinct CDR3 sequences, less than 20% detected once. Sequences were obtained from blood. These receptors all come from a woman younger than 35 with Graves' hyperthyroidism that later progressed to Graves' ophthalmopathy.

Ten or more counts support this clonotype. This chain links TRBV28 with TRBJ2-7; 9 bases align to TRBD2. Germline lookup yields CDR1 MDHEN and CDR2 SYDVKM. Germline trimming cut 3 bases from V and 5 bases from J; bases unmatched to any gene: 5. The CDR3 sequence is 14 residues long. The CDR3 region is CASSFPSGTNEQYF. For the CDR3, the DNA is TGTGCCAGCAGTTTCCCTAGCGGGACTAACGAGCAGTACTTC.

This clonotype was observed many times. This chain connects TRBV20-1 to TRBJ2-3; D perhaps matches TRBD1 (5 bases). CDR3 length: 15 amino acids. Deletions cut 3 bases from V and 2 bases from J, with 15 bases between. In germline, CDR1 is DFQATT, CDR2 SNEGSKA (reference sequence). In DNA, the CDR3 is TGCAGTGCTAGGGTTGCAGGGCAGTTCACAGATACGCAGTATTTT. Protein product: CSARVAGQFTDTQYF.

This clonotype was detected only a few times. The chain employs TRBV27 and TRBJ1-5, with TRBD1 as a possible D gene (6 bases). This CDR3 region has 15 residues. V lost 3 bases, J lost 7 bases, and 16 bases lay in between. Germline V gene sequence: CDR1 MNHEY, CDR2 SMNVEV (reference sequence). The CDR3 protein is CASSFGGAGEQPQHF. The CDR3 DNA reads TGTGCCAGCAGTTTTGGGGGGGCAGGTGAGCAGCCCCAGCATTTT.

The chain joins TRBV5-1 to TRBJ2-1; 8 bases match TRBD2. The CDR3 is 17 amino acids. Looked up from germline, CDR1 is SGHRS and CDR2 is YFSETQ. V was pared by 2 bases and J by 0 bases, with 7 bases of the junction left unmatched. CDR3 DNA: TGCGCCAGCAGCTTTTCGAAACTAGCGGACTCCTACAATGAGCAGTTCTTC. It encodes CASSFSKLADSYNEQFF. Looking up the rest from reference TRBV5-1 and TRBJ2-1 gives the full variable domain: KAGVTQTPRYLIKTRGQQVTLSCSPISGHRSVSWYQQTPGQGLQFLFEYFSETQRNKGNFPGRFSGRQFSNSRSEMNVSTLELGDSALYLCASSFSKLADSYNEQFFGPGTRLTVL.

This clonotype was counted between two and nine times. This chain uses TRBV19 with TRBJ2-7; 9 bases are shared with TRBD2. The germline V gene encodes CDR1 LNHDA and CDR2 SQIVND (reference sequence). The V gene end was trimmed by 5 bases and the J gene end by 3 bases; junction bases not matched to a gene: 8. The CDR3 extends over 15 amino acids. The CDR3 reads CASSAAGGPLYEQYF. CDR3 bases: TGTGCCAGTAGTGCGGCGGGAGGGCCCCTCTACGAGCAGTACTTC. The full variable domain, completed using reference TRBV19 and TRBJ2-7, is DGGITQSPKYLFRKEGQNVTLSCEQNLNHDAMYWYRQDPGQGLRLIYYSQIVNDFQKGDIAEGYSVSREKKESFPLTVTSAQKNPTAFYLCASSAAGGPLYEQYFGPGTRLTVT.

This clonotype was observed a few times. It may be a read error: a sequence one base away is much more abundant. For the CDR3, the DNA is TGCAGTGCTGTTCACCTCACCGAGACATGGAATGAAAAACTGTTTTTT. Translated, it gives CSAVHLTETWNEKLFF. The rearrangement links TRBV20-1 to TRBJ1-4; D is undetermined. CDR1 and CDR2 (germline): DFQATT, SNEGSKA (reference sequence). The V end lost 5 bases, the J end lost 5 bases, and 21 bases lay between the germline ends. The CDR3 loop spans 16 amino acids.

The chain has TRBV13 and TRBJ2-7; TRBD2 matches at 11 bases. V lost 6 bases to trimming and J lost 4 bases; unmatched junction nucleotides: 14. The germline V gene has CDR1 PRHDT and CDR2 FYEKMQ (reference sequence). This CDR3 is built from 17 residues. The CDR3 sequence: CASSPGEGLADKYEQYF. CDR3 nucleotide sequence: TGTGCCAGCAGTCCGGGGGAGGGACTAGCGGACAAGTACGAGCAGTACTTC.

There are many counts of this clonotype. This chain connects TRBV7-9 to TRBJ1-2; possibly TRBD1 for D (6 bases). Looked up from germline, CDR1 is SEHNR and CDR2 is FQNEAQ (reference sequence). The CDR3 contains 17 residues. V lost 5 bases and J 5 bases, leaving 24 bases between the germline ends. The CDR3 here is CASSLFPWDNGGYGYTF. In nucleotides, the CDR3 is TGTGCCAGCAGCCTCTTCCCGTGGGACAACGGAGGGTATGGCTACACCTTC.

This clonotype has more than one count but fewer than ten. The CDR3 bases are TGCAGTGCAAGGGACGGGAGAGCCTACGAGCAGTACTTC. Its translation: CSARDGRAYEQYF. The chain joins TRBV20-1 to TRBJ2-7; a possible D gene is TRBD2 (6 bases). CDR3 length: 13 residues. V was shortened by 6 bases and J by 2 bases, with 14 bases between the two germline ends. CDR1 and CDR2 (germline): DFQATT, SNEGSKA (reference sequence).

This clonotype was detected only a few times. The chain employs TRBV7-9 and TRBJ2-7; TRBD2 matches at 7 bases. With V trimmed by 1 base and J by 2 bases, 8 bases remained unmatched. The CDR3 length is 16 residues. Germline CDR1 SEHNR, CDR2 FQNEAQ (reference sequence). CDR3 coding DNA: TGTGCCAGCAGCTTAGGCGGGACTACCGTCGCCTACGAGCAGTACTTC. Its protein product is CASSLGGTTVAYEQYF.

This chain uses TRBV9 with TRBJ2-7, with 7 bases identical to TRBD2. CDR1 and CDR2 (germline): SGDLS, YYNGEE. Germline trimming cut 0 bases from V and 0 bases from J; bases unmatched to any gene: 3. The CDR3 loop spans 15 amino acids. This chain's CDR3 is CASSVAPGGSYEQYF. DNA for the CDR3: TGTGCCAGCAGCGTAGCCCCGGGAGGCTCCTACGAGCAGTACTTC.

A few counts support this clonotype. The chain carries TRBV5-1 and TRBJ2-1, with 9 bases identical to TRBD2. The CDR3 totals 16 residues. CDR1 is SGHRS, CDR2 YFSETQ, per germline. With 2 bases clipped from V and 9 bases from J, the junction kept 12 bases outside the gene matches. CDR3 sequence reads: CASSFLEREEGGEQFF. The CDR3 nucleotides are TGCGCCAGCAGCTTTCTGGAGCGGGAGGAGGGGGGTGAGCAGTTCTTC.

This clonotype appeared many times. The rearrangement joins TRBV2 to TRBJ1-1, with unresolved D. The germline CDR1 and CDR2 sequences are SNHLY and FYNNEI. Trimming pared 11 bases from V and 1 base from J, leaving 11 bases between. The CDR3 is made up of 12 amino acids. CDR3 sequence (DNA): TGTGCCGCCAGACTGGGGAACACTGAAGCTTTCTTT. It specifies CAARLGNTEAFF.

This clonotype was counted many times. The V and J genes are TRBV7-2 and TRBJ2-2; D gene uncertain. V lost 1 base to trimming and J lost 8 bases, with 5 bases between them. The germline V gene encodes CDR1 SGHTA and CDR2 FQGNSA. CDR3 length: 12 amino acids. The CDR3 bases are TGTGCCAGCAGCTTAGGGGTGGGGGAGCTGTTTTTT. This encodes CASSLGVGELFF.